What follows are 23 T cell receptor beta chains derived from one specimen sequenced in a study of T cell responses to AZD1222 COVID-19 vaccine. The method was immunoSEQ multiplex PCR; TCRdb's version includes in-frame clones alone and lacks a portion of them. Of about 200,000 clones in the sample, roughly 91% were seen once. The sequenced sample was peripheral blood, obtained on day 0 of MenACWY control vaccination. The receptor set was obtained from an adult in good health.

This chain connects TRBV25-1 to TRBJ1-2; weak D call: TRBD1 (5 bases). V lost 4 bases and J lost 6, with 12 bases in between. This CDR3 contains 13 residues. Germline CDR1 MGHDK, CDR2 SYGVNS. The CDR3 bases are TGTGCCAGCAGTGGGGGTCGGGGGAATGGCTACACCTTC. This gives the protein CASSGGRGNGYTF.

The CDR3 nucleotides are TGTGCCGCAAGCAGGGATCTGGGCGAGCAGTACTTC. It codes for CAASRDLGEQYF. The genes are TRBV15 and TRBJ2-7; the D gene is possibly TRBD1 (5 bases). V lost 11 bases, J lost 6 bases, and 17 bases lay in between. In germline, CDR1 is LNHNV, CDR2 YYDKDF (reference sequence). This CDR3 is 12 amino acids long.

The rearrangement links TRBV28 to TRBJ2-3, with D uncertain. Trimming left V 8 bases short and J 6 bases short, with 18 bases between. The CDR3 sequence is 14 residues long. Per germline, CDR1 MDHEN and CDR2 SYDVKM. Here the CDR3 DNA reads TGTGCCAGCCGGAACCCCGGGCTGTCCGATACGCAGTATTTT. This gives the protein CASRNPGLSDTQYF.

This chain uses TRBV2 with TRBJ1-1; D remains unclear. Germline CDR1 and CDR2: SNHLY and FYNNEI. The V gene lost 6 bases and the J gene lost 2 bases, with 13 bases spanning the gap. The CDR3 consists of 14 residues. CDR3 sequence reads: CASSAIGSNTEAFF. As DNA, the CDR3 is TGTGCCAGCAGCGCCATCGGGAGCAACACTGAAGCTTTCTTT.

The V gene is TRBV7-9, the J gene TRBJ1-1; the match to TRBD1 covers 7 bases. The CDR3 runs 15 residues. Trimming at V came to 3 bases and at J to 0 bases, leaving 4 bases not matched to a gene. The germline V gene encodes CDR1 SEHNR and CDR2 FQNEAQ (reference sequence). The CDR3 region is CASSLQGGMNTEAFF. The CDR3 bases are TGTGCCAGCAGCTTGCAGGGGGGGATGAACACTGAAGCTTTCTTT.

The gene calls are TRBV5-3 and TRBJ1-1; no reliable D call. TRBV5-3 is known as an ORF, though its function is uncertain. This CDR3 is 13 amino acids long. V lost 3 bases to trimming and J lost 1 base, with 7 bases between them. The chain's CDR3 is CARSSWGNTEAFF. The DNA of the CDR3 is TGTGCCAGAAGCTCCTGGGGGAACACTGAAGCTTTCTTT.

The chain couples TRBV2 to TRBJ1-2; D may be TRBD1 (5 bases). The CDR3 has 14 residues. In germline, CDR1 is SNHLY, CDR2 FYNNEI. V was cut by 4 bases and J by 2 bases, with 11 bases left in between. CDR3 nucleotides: TGTGCCAGCAGTGCGGTCAGGGCCAACTATGGCTACACCTTC. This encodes CASSAVRANYGYTF.

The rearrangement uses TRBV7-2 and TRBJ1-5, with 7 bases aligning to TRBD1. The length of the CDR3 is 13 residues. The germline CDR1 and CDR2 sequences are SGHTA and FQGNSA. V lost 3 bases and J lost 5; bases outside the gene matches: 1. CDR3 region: CASSFDRDQPQHF. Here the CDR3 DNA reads TGTGCCAGCAGCTTTGACAGGGATCAGCCCCAGCATTTT.

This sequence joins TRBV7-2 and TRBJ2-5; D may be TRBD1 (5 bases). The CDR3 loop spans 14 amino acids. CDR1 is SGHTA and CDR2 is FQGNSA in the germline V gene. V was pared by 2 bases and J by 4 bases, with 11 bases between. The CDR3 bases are TGTGCCAGCAGCTTATCGCGCAGGGCAGAGACCCAGTACTTC. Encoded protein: CASSLSRRAETQYF.

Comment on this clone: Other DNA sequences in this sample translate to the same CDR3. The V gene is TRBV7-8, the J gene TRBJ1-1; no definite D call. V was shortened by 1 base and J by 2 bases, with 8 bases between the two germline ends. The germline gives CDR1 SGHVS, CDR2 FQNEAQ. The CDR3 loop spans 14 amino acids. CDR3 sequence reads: CASSLVAGNTEAFF. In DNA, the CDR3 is TGTGCCAGCAGCTTAGTGGCCGGTAACACTGAAGCTTTCTTT.

The CDR3 DNA is TGTGCCAGCAGCGAGGGCCCTCCTCTCAATCAGCCCCAGCATTTT. As protein: CASSEGPPLNQPQHF. The chain joins TRBV5-4 to TRBJ1-5, with D unresolved. Germline V gene sequence: CDR1 SGHNT, CDR2 YYREEE (reference sequence). With 4 bases removed from V and 3 bases from J, the gap between germline ends came to 14 bases. CDR3 length equals 15 residues.

The CDR3 loop reads CASSPTKAVAGQNTEAFF. CDR3 nucleotide sequence: TGTGCCAGCAGTCCAACCAAAGCCGTCGCCGGACAGAACACTGAAGCTTTCTTT. The chain combines TRBV6-6 with TRBJ1-1, with TRBD1 as a possible D gene (5 bases). The CDR3 has 18 residues. Per the germline V gene, CDR1 is MNHNY and CDR2 is SVGAGI (reference sequence). The V and J ends lost 5 bases and 1 base respectively, with 23 bases between them.

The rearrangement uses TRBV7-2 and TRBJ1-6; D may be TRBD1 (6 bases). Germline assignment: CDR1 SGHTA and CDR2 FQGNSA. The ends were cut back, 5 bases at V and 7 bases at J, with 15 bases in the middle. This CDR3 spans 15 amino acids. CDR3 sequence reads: CASSAQGLGNSPLHF. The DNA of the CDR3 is TGTGCCAGCAGCGCACAGGGTCTGGGAAATTCACCCCTCCACTTT. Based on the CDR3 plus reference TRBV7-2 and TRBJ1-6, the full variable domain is GAGVSQSPSNKVTEKGKDVELRCDPISGHTALYWYRQSLGQGLEFLIYFQGNSAPDKSGLPSDRFSAERTGGSVSTLTIQRTQQEDSAVYLCASSAQGLGNSPLHFGNGTRLTVT.

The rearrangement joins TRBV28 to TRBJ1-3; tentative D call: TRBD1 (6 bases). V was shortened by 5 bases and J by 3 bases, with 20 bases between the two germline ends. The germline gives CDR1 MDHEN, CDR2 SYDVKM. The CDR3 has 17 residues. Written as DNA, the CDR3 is TGTGCCAGCAGTCCAACCCGGGCAGGGGTTAGTGGAAACACCATATATTTT. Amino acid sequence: CASSPTRAGVSGNTIYF.

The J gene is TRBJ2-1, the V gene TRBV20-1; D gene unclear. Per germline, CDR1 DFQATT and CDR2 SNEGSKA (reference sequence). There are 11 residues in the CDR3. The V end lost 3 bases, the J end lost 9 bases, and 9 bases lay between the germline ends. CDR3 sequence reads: CSARDLSEQFF. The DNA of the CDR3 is TGCAGTGCTAGGGATCTAAGTGAGCAGTTCTTC.

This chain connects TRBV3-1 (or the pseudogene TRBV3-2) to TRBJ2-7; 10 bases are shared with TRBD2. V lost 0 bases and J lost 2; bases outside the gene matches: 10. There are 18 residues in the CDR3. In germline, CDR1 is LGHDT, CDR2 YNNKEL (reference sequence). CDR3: CASSQELPSGGPTYEQYF. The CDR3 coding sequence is TGTGCCAGCAGCCAAGAACTCCCTAGCGGGGGTCCTACCTACGAGCAGTACTTC.

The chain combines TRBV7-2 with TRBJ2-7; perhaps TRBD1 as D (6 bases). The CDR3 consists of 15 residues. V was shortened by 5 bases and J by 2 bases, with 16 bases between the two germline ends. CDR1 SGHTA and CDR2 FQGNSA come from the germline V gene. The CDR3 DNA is TGTGCCAGCAGCCCTTCGAGGGGGAGTGCCTACGAGCAGTACTTC. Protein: CASSPSRGSAYEQYF. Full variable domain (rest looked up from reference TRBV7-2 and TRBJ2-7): GAGVSQSPSNKVTEKGKDVELRCDPISGHTALYWYRQSLGQGLEFLIYFQGNSAPDKSGLPSDRFSAERTGGSVSTLTIQRTQQEDSAVYLCASSPSRGSAYEQYFGPGTRLTVT.

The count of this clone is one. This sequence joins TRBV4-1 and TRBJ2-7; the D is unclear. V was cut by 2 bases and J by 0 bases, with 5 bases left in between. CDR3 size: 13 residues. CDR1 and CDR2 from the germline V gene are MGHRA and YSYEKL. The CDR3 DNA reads TGCGCCAGCAGCCAACAGGACTCCTACGAGCAGTACTTC. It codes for CASSQQDSYEQYF.

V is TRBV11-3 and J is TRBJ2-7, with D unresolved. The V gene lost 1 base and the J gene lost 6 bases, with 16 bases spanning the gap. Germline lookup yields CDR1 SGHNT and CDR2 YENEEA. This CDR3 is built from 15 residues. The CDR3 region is CASSLGGPTVGEQYF. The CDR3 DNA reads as TGTGCCAGCAGCTTAGGAGGCCCAACTGTGGGCGAGCAGTACTTC. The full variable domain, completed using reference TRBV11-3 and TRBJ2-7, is EAGVVQSPRYKIIEKKQPVAFWCNPISGHNTLYWYLQNLGQGPELLIRYENEEAVDDSQLPKDRFSAERLKGVDSTLKIQPAELGDSAVYLCASSLGGPTVGEQYFGPGTRLTVT.

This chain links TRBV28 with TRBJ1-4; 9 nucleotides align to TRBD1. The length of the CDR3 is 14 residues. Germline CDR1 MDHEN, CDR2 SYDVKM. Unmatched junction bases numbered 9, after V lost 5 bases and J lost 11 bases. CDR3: CASSTPGQGVKLFF. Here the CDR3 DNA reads TGTGCCAGCAGTACACCGGGACAGGGTGTGAAACTGTTTTTT.

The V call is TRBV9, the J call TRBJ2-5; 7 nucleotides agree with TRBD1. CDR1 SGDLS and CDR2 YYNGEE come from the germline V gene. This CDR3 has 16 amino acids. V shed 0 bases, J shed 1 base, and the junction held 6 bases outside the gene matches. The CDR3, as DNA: TGTGCCAGCAGCGTAGGAAAGGGGGCAATCCAAGAGACCCAGTACTTC. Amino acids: CASSVGKGAIQETQYF. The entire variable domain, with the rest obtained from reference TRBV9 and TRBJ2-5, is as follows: DSGVTQTPKHLITATGQRVTLRCSPRSGDLSVYWYQQSLDQGLQFLIQYYNGEERAKGNILERFSAQQFPDLHSELNLSSLELGDSALYFCASSVGKGAIQETQYFGPGTRLLVL.

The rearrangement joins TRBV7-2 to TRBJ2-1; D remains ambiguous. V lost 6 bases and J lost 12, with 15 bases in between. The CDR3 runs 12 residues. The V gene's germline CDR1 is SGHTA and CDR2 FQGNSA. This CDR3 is CASSKTELGQFF. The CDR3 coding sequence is TGTGCCAGCAGTAAGACGGAGTTGGGGCAGTTCTTC.

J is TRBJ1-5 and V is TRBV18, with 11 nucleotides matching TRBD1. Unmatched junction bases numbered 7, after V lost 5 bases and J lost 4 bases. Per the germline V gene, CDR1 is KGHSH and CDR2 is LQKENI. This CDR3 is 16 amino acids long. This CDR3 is CASSATGTGGNQPQHF. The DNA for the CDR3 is TGTGCCAGCTCAGCCACCGGGACAGGGGGGAATCAGCCCCAGCATTTT.